Presented here are 18 T cell receptor beta chains from one specimen sequenced in a study of OX40 agonist ivuxolimab in advanced cancers. The assay was immunoSEQ multiplex PCR, and TCRdb's table has in-frame clones only and misses some. The sample has about 76,000 clones; roughly 80% are singletons. The sample was CD4+ or CD8+ T cells sorted from blood, taken in a trial of the OX40 agonist ivuxolimab. All receptors come from an adult with an advanced solid tumor such as melanoma, head and neck, liver or kidney cancer.

The chain has TRBV19 and TRBJ2-7, with 10 bases that match TRBD1. CDR3 length: 14 residues. V shed 10 bases, J shed 6 bases, and the junction held 12 bases outside the gene matches. Germline CDR1 is LNHDA and CDR2 is SQIVND (reference sequence). DNA for the CDR3: TGTGCCACTTCACCGACAGGGGGCGAAAGCGAGCAGTACTTC. This translates into CATSPTGGESEQYF. Full variable domain (missing parts from reference TRBV19 and TRBJ2-7): DGGITQSPKYLFRKEGQNVTLSCEQNLNHDAMYWYRQDPGQGLRLIYYSQIVNDFQKGDIAEGYSVSREKKESFPLTVTSAQKNPTAFYLCATSPTGGESEQYFGPGTRLTVT.

This clone was counted once. The rearrangement uses TRBV2 and TRBJ1-2; 8 positions agree with TRBD1. After removal of 1 base from V and 8 bases from J, the junction contained 3 bases not matched to a gene. In germline, CDR1 is SNHLY, CDR2 FYNNEI. This CDR3 is built from 13 residues. DNA of the CDR3: TGTGCCAGCAGTGAAGGGCAGGGGGCCGGCTACACCTTC. Protein: CASSEGQGAGYTF.

The chain joins TRBV6-5 to TRBJ1-6, with 9 bases fitting TRBD1. CDR1 is MNHEY and CDR2 is SVGAGI in the germline V gene. The J segment lost 3 bases and the V segment lost 2 bases, leaving 2 bases of the junction unmatched. CDR3 length: 16 residues. As DNA, the CDR3 is TGTGCCAGCAGTTACGGGACAGGGTTCTATAATTCACCCCTCCACTTT. Translated, it gives CASSYGTGFYNSPLHF.

This rearrangement joins TRBV6-6 to TRBJ1-1, with 9 bases matching TRBD1. This CDR3 comprises 12 residues. The trim removed 6 bases at V and 6 bases at J, leaving 2 bases unmatched. CDR1 is MNHNY, CDR2 SVGAGI, per germline (reference sequence). CDR3 in amino acids: CASSRTGAEAFF. The CDR3 nucleotides are TGTGCCAGCAGCCGGACAGGGGCTGAAGCTTTCTTT.

This chain links TRBV28 with TRBJ1-1; D is uncertain. Trimming removed 2 bases at V and 4 bases at J, with 5 bases between. This CDR3 is 12 amino acids long. Germline V lookup: CDR1 MDHEN, CDR2 SYDVKM. CDR3 loop: CASSLVVTEAFF. In DNA form, the CDR3 reads TGTGCCAGCAGTTTAGTGGTCACTGAAGCTTTCTTT.

The chain couples TRBV9 to TRBJ1-4, with no clear D. The CDR3 runs to 14 residues. Between the trimmed V and J ends, which lost 3 bases and 7 bases, there was a span of 13 bases. Germline assignment: CDR1 SGDLS and CDR2 YYNGEE. CDR3: CASSATEPREKLFF. In nucleotides, the CDR3 is TGTGCCAGCAGCGCGACTGAGCCTCGTGAAAAACTGTTTTTT.

The chain combines TRBV7-2 with TRBJ2-5; TRBD1 agrees at 10 bases. The CDR3 extends over 15 amino acids. J lost 3 bases, V lost 6 bases, and 7 bases had no gene match. In germline, CDR1 is SGHTA, CDR2 FQGNSA. The CDR3 DNA reads as TGTGCCAGCAGTTTATCCGGGACAGGGGAAGAGACCCAGTACTTC. Translated, it gives CASSLSGTGEETQYF. The full variable domain, rest sourced from reference TRBV7-2 and TRBJ2-5, is GAGVSQSPSNKVTEKGKDVELRCDPISGHTALYWYRQSLGQGLEFLIYFQGNSAPDKSGLPSDRFSAERTGGSVSTLTIQRTQQEDSAVYLCASSLSGTGEETQYFGPGTRLLVL.

This clone has only one observation. This chain joins TRBV11-3 and TRBJ1-2; D remains unclear. The CDR3 is made up of 15 amino acids. Germline V gives CDR1 SGHNT, CDR2 YENEEA. Trimming removed 4 bases at V and 4 bases at J, with 16 bases between. CDR3 nucleotide sequence: TGTGCCAGCAGCTCTCCAGGCCAAGCTCCCTATGGCTACACCTTC. As protein: CASSSPGQAPYGYTF.

V is TRBV6-1 and J is TRBJ2-2, with D possibly matching TRBD1 (5 bases). Germline CDR1 and CDR2: MNHNS and SASEGT. This CDR3 spans 16 amino acids. V was clipped by 2 bases and J by 6 bases, with 16 bases between them. CDR3 amino acids: CASSEITGAFSGELFF. DNA of the CDR3: TGTGCCAGCAGTGAAATCACAGGCGCCTTTTCCGGGGAGCTGTTTTTT.

This clone came up once. The V and J genes are TRBV6-1 and TRBJ2-7, with TRBD1 matching 8 bases. Germline CDR1 and CDR2: MNHNS and SASEGT. CDR3 length equals 15 residues. The trim removed 7 bases at V and 2 bases at J, leaving 10 bases unmatched. The CDR3 nucleotides are TGTGCCAGCAAAGAAAACCCAGGGGGCCCCTACGAGCAGTACTTC. Its translation: CASKENPGGPYEQYF.

This rearrangement joins TRBV7-2 to TRBJ2-3; the match to TRBD2 covers 9 bases. Germline V gene lookup returns CDR1 SGHTA and CDR2 FQGNSA. The CDR3 totals 15 residues. The V and J ends lost 3 bases and 5 bases, in that order; junction bases with no gene match: 6. In nucleotides, the CDR3 is TGTGCCAGCAGCTTGTCTAGCGGGGTCAGAGATACGCAGTATTTT. Protein sequence: CASSLSSGVRDTQYF.

The rearrangement links TRBV2 to TRBJ1-1; D is uncertain. This CDR3 has 14 residues. With 4 bases removed from V and 3 bases from J, the gap between germline ends came to 12 bases. Germline-derived CDR1 and CDR2 are SNHLY and FYNNEI. The CDR3, as DNA: TGTGCCAGCAGTGTATCGCCTCGGGACACTGAAGCTTTCTTT. This encodes CASSVSPRDTEAFF.

This chain uses TRBV19 with TRBJ2-4, with D uncertain. The CDR3 covers 13 residues. Germline-derived CDR1 and CDR2 are LNHDA and SQIVND (reference sequence). The V end lost 3 bases, the J end lost 7 bases, and 10 bases lay between the germline ends. The CDR3 DNA reads as TGTGCCAGTAGTATTACGGTAGGGAACATTCAGTACTTC. This sequence encodes CASSITVGNIQYF.

The rearrangement links TRBV6-5 to TRBJ2-7, with 9 bases fitting TRBD1. This CDR3 has 15 amino acids. The germline gives CDR1 MNHEY, CDR2 SVGAGI. Trimming removed 7 bases from V and 2 bases from J; junction bases left unmatched: 9. This CDR3 is CASTPHRGQTYEQYF. CDR3 nucleotides: TGTGCCAGCACCCCCCACAGGGGGCAAACCTACGAGCAGTACTTC.

This chain links TRBV29-1 with TRBJ2-3, with 7 bases matching TRBD2. Germline CDR1 is SQVTM and CDR2 is ANQGSEA. Losses at the gene ends were 3 bases for V and 1 base for J; bases not matched to a gene: 10. The CDR3 has 16 residues. DNA of the CDR3: TGCAGCGTTGATGGGATGGGGGGGTTAGGCACAGATACGCAGTATTTT. Translation: CSVDGMGGLGTDTQYF.

The chain links TRBV19 to TRBJ2-7; the match to TRBD1 covers 8 bases. After removal of 6 bases from V and 0 bases from J, the junction contained 10 bases not matched to a gene. CDR1 is LNHDA, CDR2 SQIVND, per germline (reference sequence). The CDR3 covers 16 residues. The CDR3 protein is CASSASGQANSYEQYF. The CDR3 nucleotides are TGTGCCAGTAGCGCCTCGGGACAGGCAAACTCCTACGAGCAGTACTTC.

This chain uses TRBV4-2 with TRBJ1-1; 9 bases match TRBD1. CDR3 length: 13 residues. Germline CDR1 and CDR2: LGHNA and YNFKEQ. V dropped 1 base and J dropped 13; count of bases not matched to a gene: 7. The DNA for the CDR3 is TGTGCCAGCAGCCAAGTTGCGGGACAGGGCCGTTTCTTT. It translates to CASSQVAGQGRFF.

This clone was found a few times. The chain recombines TRBV5-1 with TRBJ1-2, with TRBD1 as a possible D gene (5 bases). This CDR3 is 14 amino acids long. The V and J ends lost 0 bases and 2 bases respectively, with 8 bases between them. The germline gives CDR1 SGHRS, CDR2 YFSETQ. The CDR3 region is CASSLDGQNYGYTF. CDR3 nucleotides: TGCGCCAGCAGCTTGGATGGACAAAACTATGGCTACACCTTC.